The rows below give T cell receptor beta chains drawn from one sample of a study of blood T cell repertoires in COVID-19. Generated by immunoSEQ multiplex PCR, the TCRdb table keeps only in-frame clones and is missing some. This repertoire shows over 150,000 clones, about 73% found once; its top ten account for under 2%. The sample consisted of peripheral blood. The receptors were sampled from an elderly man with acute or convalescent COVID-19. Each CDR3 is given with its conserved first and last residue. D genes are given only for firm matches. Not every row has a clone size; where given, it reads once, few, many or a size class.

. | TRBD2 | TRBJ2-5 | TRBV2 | TGTGCCAGCAGTGAAGCGGGAGCTAGCGGGGAGACCCAGTACTTC | CASSEAGASGETQYF
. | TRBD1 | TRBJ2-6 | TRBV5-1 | TGCGCCAGCAGCTTGCGGCCCCAGGGGGTCAGCTCTGGGGCCAACGTCCTGACTTTC | CASSLRPQGVSSGANVLTF
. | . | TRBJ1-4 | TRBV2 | TGTGCCAGCAACAGGGAAGTTGAAAAACTGTTTTTT | CASNREVEKLFF
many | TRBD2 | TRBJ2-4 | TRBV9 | TGTGCCAGCAGCGTATGGTGTGCGGGGGGGCCTACCAAAAACATTCAGTACTTC | CASSVWCAGGPTKNIQYF
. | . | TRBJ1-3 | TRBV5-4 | TGTGCCAGCAGCTTGCCGGGGTACTCTGGAAACACCATATATTTT | CASSLPGYSGNTIYF
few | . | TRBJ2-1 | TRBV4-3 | TGCGCCAGCAGCCCCCGACTAGTACTCTACAATGAGCAGTTCTTC | CASSPRLVLYNEQFF
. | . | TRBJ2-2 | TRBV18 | TGTGCCAGCTCACCAGATAGTCGGGGGACGAACACCGGGGAGCTGTTTTTT | CASSPDSRGTNTGELFF
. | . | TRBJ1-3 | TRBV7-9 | TGTGCCAGCAGCCCCCGGGGATCTGGAAACACCATATATTTT | CASSPRGSGNTIYF
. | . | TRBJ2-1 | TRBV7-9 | TGTGCCAGCACCCTTACTGCCCGAGGGTACTACAATGAGCAGTTCTTC | CASTLTARGYYNEQFF
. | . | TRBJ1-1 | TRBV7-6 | TGTGCCAGCGGCGCGGATACGAACACTGAAGCTTTCTTT | CASGADTNTEAFF
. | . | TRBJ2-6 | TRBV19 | TGTGCCACACGAGACGGCGGAAATAACCTATGGGCCAACGTCCTGACTTTC | CATRDGGNNLWANVLTF
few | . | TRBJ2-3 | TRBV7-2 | TGTGCCAGCAGGGCCGACCCCAGGAGCACAGATACGCAGTATTTT | CASRADPRSTDTQYF
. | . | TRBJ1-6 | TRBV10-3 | TGTGCCATCAGTGAGTCGTCGAGCTCCTATAATTCACCCCTCCACTTT | CAISESSSSYNSPLHF
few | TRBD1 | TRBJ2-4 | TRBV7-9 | TGTGCCAGCAGCACTCTGGGACAGGGCGAAAACATTCAGTACTTC | CASSTLGQGENIQYF
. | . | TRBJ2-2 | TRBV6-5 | TGTGCCAGCAGTAAGTCGGCGAACACCGGGGAGCTGTTTTTT | CASSKSANTGELFF
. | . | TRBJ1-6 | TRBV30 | TGTGCCTGGGGACTCCTTTTCTCTTCACCCCTCCACTTT | CAWGLLFSSPLHF
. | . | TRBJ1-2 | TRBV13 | TGTGCCAGCAGCTTACAGGGCGAGTCGTATGGCTACACCTTC | CASSLQGESYGYTF
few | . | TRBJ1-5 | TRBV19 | TGTGCCAGTAGTATAGTGGGGAGGAAAAGCAGCAATCAGCCCCAGCATTTT | CASSIVGRKSSNQPQHF
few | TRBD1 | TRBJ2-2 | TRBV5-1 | TGCGCCAGCCGCAGGGGGCAGGACACCGGGGAGCTGTTTTTT | CASRRGQDTGELFF
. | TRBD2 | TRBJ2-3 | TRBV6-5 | TGTGCCAGCAGTTTGACTAGCCCCGAACATACGCAGTATTTT | CASSLTSPEHTQYF
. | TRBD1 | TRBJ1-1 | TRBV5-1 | TGCGCCAGCAGCACCGGACAGGTGACTGAAGCTTTCTTT | CASSTGQVTEAFF
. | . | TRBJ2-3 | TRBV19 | TGTGCCAGTAAGGTGGGGCATAGCACAGATACGCAGTATTTT | CASKVGHSTDTQYF
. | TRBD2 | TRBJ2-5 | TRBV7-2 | TGTGCCGTAGACGACCGGCTAGCGGGACTCAGCGGGACCCAGTACTTC | CAVDDRLAGLSGTQYF
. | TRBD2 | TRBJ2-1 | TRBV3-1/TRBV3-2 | TGTGCCAGCAGCGGTGGCGGGGGTGCCTACAATGAGCAGTTCTTC | CASSGGGGAYNEQFF
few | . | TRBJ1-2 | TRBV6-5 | TGTGCCAGCAGTTACGCGGATTCGGGGTGGGATGGCTACACCTTC | CASSYADSGWDGYTF
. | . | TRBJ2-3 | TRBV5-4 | TGTGCCAGCAGCCCAAGGCGGGCAGGCACAGATACGCAGTATTTT | CASSPRRAGTDTQYF
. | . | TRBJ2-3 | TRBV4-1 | TGCGCCAGCAGCCAACTTCAAGGAGGGGGGGCAGATACGCAGTATTTT | CASSQLQGGGADTQYF
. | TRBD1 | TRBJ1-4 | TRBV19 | TGTGCCAGTAGCAATGCCGCGGGACAGCTTAATGAAAAACTGTTTTTT | CASSNAAGQLNEKLFF
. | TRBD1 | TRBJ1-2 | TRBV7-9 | TGTGCCAGCAGCGGCCGGGACAGGGGGAATGGCTACACCTTC | CASSGRDRGNGYTF
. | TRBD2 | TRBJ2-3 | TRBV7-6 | TGTGCCAGCAGCTTAGGGGCGGGGGGGCACACAGATACGCAGTATTTT | CASSLGAGGHTDTQYF
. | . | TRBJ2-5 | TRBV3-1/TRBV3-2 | TGTGCCAGCAGCCAAGAAGGGGGTGCGGGCGGAGAGACCCAGTACTTC | CASSQEGGAGGETQYF